This is a list of T cell receptor beta chains from one sample in a study of CXCR3-negative and CXCR3-positive naive CD8 T cells. Following a re-call of the 5' RACE reads, TCRdb has one entry per CDR3 protein and lacks DNA. This listing includes about 50,000 distinct CDR3 sequences. The material sequenced was naive CXCR3+ CD8+ T cells from blood. The receptors shown here come from a human donor in good health. Some clones in this sample may be carry-over from other donors' samples. The CDR3 runs from the conserved cysteine through the conserved F or W. The order of the fields is J gene, V gene, CDR3 length, CDR3 protein.

J: TRBJ2-5
V: TRBV28
length: 16
CDR3: CASSSGVLGVGETQYF

J: TRBJ1-2
V: TRBV7-9
length: 13
CDR3: CASSFGSGYGYTF

J: TRBJ2-7
V: TRBV29-1
length: 13
CDR3: CSAGTQEVYEQYF

J: TRBJ1-1
V: TRBV6-5
length: 14
CDR3: CASSYVGAGTEAFF

J: TRBJ2-1
V: TRBV19
length: 14
CDR3: CASKTDWGADEQFF

J: TRBJ2-3
V: TRBV6-4
length: 16
CDR3: CASSDSSRGSTDTQYF

J: TRBJ2-7
V: TRBV7-3
length: 13
CDR3: CASSLDPTYEQYF

J: TRBJ2-7
V: TRBV14
length: 14
CDR3: CASSQGMRIHEQYF

J: TRBJ2-7
V: TRBV20-1
length: 13
CDR3: CSARRGERYEQYF

J: TRBJ2-1
V: TRBV7-9
length: 11
CDR3: CASPPYNEQFF

J: TRBJ2-1
V: TRBV11-3
length: 16
CDR3: CASSLSSGGLYNEQFF

J: TRBJ1-5
V: TRBV27
length: 12
CDR3: CASSRRNQPQHF

J: TRBJ2-1
V: TRBV10-3
length: 11
CDR3: CAISPNNEQFF

J: TRBJ1-5
V: TRBV19
length: 15
CDR3: CASSGGSGHNQPQHF

J: TRBJ2-1
V: TRBV12-3/TRBV12-4
length: 12
CDR3: CASSKDLNEQFF

J: TRBJ2-7
V: TRBV7-9
length: 11
CDR3: CASSLTYEQYF

J: TRBJ2-1
V: TRBV12-3/TRBV12-4
length: 16
CDR3: CASSSTGTETYNEQFF

J: TRBJ2-7
V: TRBV27
length: 18
CDR3: CASSFTRGEVPWSAEQYF

J: TRBJ2-7
V: TRBV13
length: 12
CDR3: CASSTRPYEQYF

J: TRBJ2-1
V: TRBV3-1
length: 17
CDR3: CASSQDRPGTLVNEQFF

J: TRBJ2-1
V: TRBV11-2
length: 15
CDR3: CASSPLLAASNEQFF

J: TRBJ2-7
V: TRBV25-1
length: 14
CDR3: CASSEGQGFSEQYF